Following are 24 T cell receptor beta chains from one sample sequenced in a study of cytomegalovirus exposure and HLA in healthy donors. The PCR had 60 Vbeta and 13 Jbeta primers. Sequenced by immunoSEQ multiplex PCR; TCRdb stores in-frame clones only, minus some. The table has 150,000 to 200,000 clones, around 72% seen once. Source material: PBMCs. These receptors all stem from a woman in her forties or fifties in good health and CMV-seropositive.

V gene TRBV5-4 combines with J gene TRBJ2-5; 7 positions match TRBD1. V lost 4 bases to trimming and J lost 1 base; unmatched junction nucleotides: 10. The CDR3 covers 16 residues. Germline assignment: CDR1 SGHNT and CDR2 YYREEE (reference sequence). CDR3: CASSPMTGLGQETQYF. The CDR3 nucleotides read TGTGCCAGCAGCCCGATGACAGGGCTAGGCCAAGAGACCCAGTACTTC.

The chain recombines TRBV27 with TRBJ1-1; 7 nucleotides match TRBD1. The V and J ends lost 4 bases and 4 bases, in that order; junction bases with no gene match: 6. The CDR3 spans 14 residues. Germline-derived CDR1 and CDR2 are MNHEY and SMNVEV (reference sequence). Written as DNA, the CDR3 is TGTGCCAGCAGTTCGTCACAGGGGATCACTGAAGCTTTCTTT. It encodes CASSSSQGITEAFF.

J is TRBJ2-3 and V is TRBV6-6; 9 nucleotides align to TRBD2. Germline V gene data show CDR1 as MNHNY and CDR2 as SVGAGI (reference sequence). This CDR3 is 13 amino acids long. The CDR3 is CATGLAVADTQYF. CDR3 DNA: TGTGCAACGGGACTAGCAGTCGCAGATACGCAGTATTTT.

This clone was observed a few times. This sequence joins TRBV2 and TRBJ2-5; 9 bases agree with TRBD2. The DNA end is a closer match to TRBJ2-7, so the J assignment may be wrong. The CDR3 is 20 residues long. Germline V CDR1 and CDR2: SNHLY, FYNNEI. DNA of the CDR3: TGTGCCAGCGACCCTGGCCCGGGGGGAGAGACTAGCGGCACAACCTACGAGCAGTACTTC. Its translation is CASDPGPGGETSGTTYEQYF.

V is TRBV30 and J is TRBJ1-5; 8 bases agree with TRBD1. The CDR3 runs to 15 residues. Germline V gives CDR1 GTSNPN, CDR2 SVGIG (reference sequence). The junction had 7 bases not matched to a gene; V was cut back by 0 bases and J by 6 bases. The CDR3 DNA reads TGTGCCTGGAGTGTACTCGGACAGGGCAGTCAGCCCCAGCATTTT. Its protein is CAWSVLGQGSQPQHF.

This clone turned up a few times. The same CDR3 also results from other DNA sequences found in this sample. The chain combines TRBV5-4 with TRBJ2-7; 10 bases agree with TRBD1. In germline, CDR1 is SGHNT, CDR2 YYREEE (reference sequence). V lost 4 bases to trimming and J lost 6 bases; unmatched junction nucleotides: 7. The length of the CDR3 is 14 residues. CDR3 sequence: CASSTRDRGPEQYF. In DNA, the CDR3 is TGTGCCAGCAGCACCCGGGACAGGGGCCCCGAGCAGTACTTC.

The rearrangement links TRBV2 to TRBJ1-5, with 11 bases identical to TRBD1. This CDR3 spans 17 amino acids. V lost 4 bases and J lost 2; bases outside the gene matches: 7. Germline CDR1 is SNHLY and CDR2 is FYNNEI. In DNA, the CDR3 is TGTGCCAGCAGTGGCGGGACAGGGGGAAGGGGCAATCAGCCCCAGCATTTT. This gives the protein CASSGGTGGRGNQPQHF.

This clone was detected once. This chain links TRBV7-8 with TRBJ2-1, with D unresolved. Germline V gene data show CDR1 as SGHVS and CDR2 as FQNEAQ. V lost 3 bases and J 6 bases, leaving 15 bases between the germline ends. This CDR3 region has 15 residues. In DNA, the CDR3 is TGTGCCAGCAGCTTGACGGAGACCTTACGCAATGAGCAGTTCTTC. Translated: CASSLTETLRNEQFF.

This sequence joins TRBV6-6 and TRBJ1-2; 8 bases agree with TRBD1. Germline assignment: CDR1 MNHNY and CDR2 SVGAGI (reference sequence). The CDR3 is 12 residues long. J lost 8 bases, V lost 4 bases, and 3 bases had no gene match. For the CDR3, the DNA is TGTGCCAGCAGTTTGGACAGGGAAGGCTACACCTTC. Amino acid sequence: CASSLDREGYTF.

V usage is TRBV18 and J usage is TRBJ2-3, with 10 bases aligning to TRBD2. This CDR3 has 17 amino acids. V dropped 4 bases and J dropped 4; count of bases not matched to a gene: 11. Per germline, CDR1 KGHSH and CDR2 LQKENI. CDR3 sequence (DNA): TGTGCCAGCTCACTTCAGGGCTCTAGCGGGGGTCCAGATACGCAGTATTTT. It yields the protein CASSLQGSSGGPDTQYF.

CDR3 loop: CASSLATVSGNTIYF. CDR3 sequence (DNA): TGTGCCAGCAGCTTGGCCACAGTCTCCGGAAACACCATATATTTT. This chain uses TRBV5-4 with TRBJ1-3; no reliable D call. This CDR3 is built from 15 residues. Germline V gene sequence: CDR1 SGHNT, CDR2 YYREEE (reference sequence). V was clipped by 0 bases and J by 4 bases, with 11 bases between them.

Regarding this clone: The same CDR3 arises from other DNA sequences in this sample as well. V is TRBV9 and J is TRBJ1-3, with 7 bases matching TRBD1. The CDR3 is made up of 16 amino acids. Looked up from germline, CDR1 is SGDLS and CDR2 is YYNGEE. J gave up 0 bases and V 2 bases, and 5 bases lay outside the gene matches. The CDR3 loop is CASSVGQTSSGNTIYF. As DNA, the CDR3 is TGTGCCAGCAGCGTGGGACAGACAAGCTCTGGAAACACCATATATTTT.

The chain carries TRBV2 and TRBJ2-2, with 9 bases matching TRBD1. This CDR3 has 17 amino acids. V dropped 6 bases and J dropped 0; count of bases not matched to a gene: 8. The V gene's germline CDR1 is SNHLY and CDR2 FYNNEI. The CDR3, as DNA: TGTGCCAGCAGACCTAATAGACAGGGGGCGAACACCGGGGAGCTGTTTTTT. Protein: CASRPNRQGANTGELFF.

The rearrangement uses TRBV5-1 and TRBJ2-5; 12 nucleotides match TRBD2. Germline V CDR1 and CDR2: SGHRS, YFSETQ. With V trimmed by 3 bases and J by 4 bases, 4 bases remained unmatched. This CDR3 spans 15 amino acids. The CDR3 DNA follows: TGCGCCAGCAGCTGGACTAGCGGGGCCCCAGAGACCCAGTACTTC. Encoded protein: CASSWTSGAPETQYF.

This chain connects TRBV11-2 to TRBJ2-3; 15 nucleotides align to TRBD2. The junction had 9 bases not matched to a gene; V was cut back by 5 bases and J by 6 bases. CDR1 and CDR2 from the germline V gene are SGHAT and FQNNGV. The CDR3 has 17 amino acids. Written as DNA, the CDR3 is TGTGCCAGCAGCCGCGGACTAGCGGGGGGGCCGAGGGATACGCAGTATTTT. The encoded protein is CASSRGLAGGPRDTQYF. Filled out from reference TRBV11-2 and TRBJ2-3, the complete variable domain reads EAGVAQSPRYKIIEKRQSVAFWCNPISGHATLYWYQQILGQGPKLLIQFQNNGVVDDSQLPKDRFSAERLKGVDSTLKIQPAKLEDSAVYLCASSRGLAGGPRDTQYFGPGTRLTVL.

The chain employs TRBV18 and TRBJ2-1; 12 bases fit TRBD2. V dropped 3 bases and J dropped 5; count of bases not matched to a gene: 5. This CDR3 has 16 amino acids. Looked up from germline, CDR1 is KGHSH and CDR2 is LQKENI. In DNA, the CDR3 is TGTGCCAGCTCACCCCGGACTAGCGGGGTCCACAATGAGCAGTTCTTC. Encoded protein: CASSPRTSGVHNEQFF.

The CDR3 protein is CASGSMGGPSYEQYF. CDR3 nucleotides: TGTGCCAGCGGCTCCATGGGAGGGCCTTCCTACGAGCAGTACTTC. J is TRBJ2-7 and V is TRBV28; 7 positions match TRBD2. V dropped 8 bases and J dropped 1; count of bases not matched to a gene: 11. Germline V gene data show CDR1 as MDHEN and CDR2 as SYDVKM. The CDR3 is made up of 15 amino acids.

J is TRBJ1-4 and V is TRBV2, with TRBD1 identical over 10 bases. Looked up from germline, CDR1 is SNHLY and CDR2 is FYNNEI. The CDR3 sequence is 21 residues long. Germline trimming cut 5 bases from V and 3 bases from J; bases unmatched to any gene: 21. Here the CDR3 DNA reads TGTGCCAGCAGTCCAGGGGGTCTTACTCCGGGACAGGGGCCGGCTAATGAAAAACTGTTTTTT. Translated, it gives CASSPGGLTPGQGPANEKLFF.

The CDR3 is CASSSGTDLYGYTF. In DNA, the CDR3 is TGTGCCAGCAGCTCCGGGACAGACCTCTATGGCTACACCTTC. V gene TRBV11-1 combines with J gene TRBJ1-2; 7 positions match TRBD1. Germline V gene lookup returns CDR1 SGHAT and CDR2 FQDESV (reference sequence). This CDR3 has 14 amino acids. V trimming: 4 bases; J trimming: 4 bases; junction bases outside the gene matches: 6.

This sequence joins TRBV7-2 and TRBJ2-7; the match to TRBD1 covers 11 bases. Germline V CDR1 and CDR2: SGHTA, FQGNSA. This CDR3 contains 14 residues. V was pared by 4 bases and J by 3 bases, with 2 bases of the junction left unmatched. DNA of the CDR3: TGTGCCAGCAGCTGGGGGACAGGGGGCTACGAGCAGTACTTC. Amino acids: CASSWGTGGYEQYF.

About this clone: At the DNA level, this CDR3 is encoded by other sequences in the same sample as well. The chain carries TRBV27 and TRBJ1-1; 10 bases are a match to TRBD1. Germline V CDR1 and CDR2: MNHEY, SMNVEV (reference sequence). The CDR3 extends over 14 amino acids. After removal of 6 bases from V and 5 bases from J, the junction contained 6 bases not matched to a gene. The CDR3 protein is CASSRRQGATEAFF. The CDR3 DNA reads TGTGCCAGCAGCCGAAGACAGGGGGCTACTGAAGCTTTCTTT.

The chain has TRBV27 and TRBJ2-7; 14 nucleotides align to TRBD2. This CDR3 is 18 amino acids long. Germline loops: CDR1 MNHEY, CDR2 SMNVEV (reference sequence). Trimming at V came to 5 bases and at J to 7 bases, leaving 16 bases not matched to a gene. The CDR3 sequence: CASSRSQGLAGESVEQYF. CDR3 sequence (DNA): TGTGCCAGCAGTCGCAGCCAGGGACTAGCGGGAGAAAGCGTAGAGCAGTACTTC.

Only a few counts were recorded for this clone. V usage is TRBV7-2 and J usage is TRBJ2-7; D possibly corresponds to TRBD2 (5 bases). This CDR3 spans 14 amino acids. Germline V gives CDR1 SGHTA, CDR2 FQGNSA. With 5 bases removed from V and 6 bases from J, the gap between germline ends came to 17 bases. This CDR3 is CASSPEAGPAEQYF. In nucleotides, the CDR3 is TGTGCCAGCAGCCCCGAGGCGGGCCCGGCCGAGCAGTACTTC.

The V call is TRBV19, the J call TRBJ1-5, with D possibly being TRBD1 (6 bases). Germline V gene lookup returns CDR1 LNHDA and CDR2 SQIVND (reference sequence). The CDR3 contains 17 residues. Trimming took 7 bases from V and 2 from J, leaving 21 bases between them. The CDR3 protein is CASKGLGGRLGNQPQHF. CDR3 in DNA: TGTGCCAGTAAAGGTCTAGGGGGACGTCTCGGCAATCAGCCCCAGCATTTT. Full variable domain (remainder filled in from reference TRBV19 and TRBJ1-5): DGGITQSPKYLFRKEGQNVTLSCEQNLNHDAMYWYRQDPGQGLRLIYYSQIVNDFQKGDIAEGYSVSREKKESFPLTVTSAQKNPTAFYLCASKGLGGRLGNQPQHFGDGTRLSIL.